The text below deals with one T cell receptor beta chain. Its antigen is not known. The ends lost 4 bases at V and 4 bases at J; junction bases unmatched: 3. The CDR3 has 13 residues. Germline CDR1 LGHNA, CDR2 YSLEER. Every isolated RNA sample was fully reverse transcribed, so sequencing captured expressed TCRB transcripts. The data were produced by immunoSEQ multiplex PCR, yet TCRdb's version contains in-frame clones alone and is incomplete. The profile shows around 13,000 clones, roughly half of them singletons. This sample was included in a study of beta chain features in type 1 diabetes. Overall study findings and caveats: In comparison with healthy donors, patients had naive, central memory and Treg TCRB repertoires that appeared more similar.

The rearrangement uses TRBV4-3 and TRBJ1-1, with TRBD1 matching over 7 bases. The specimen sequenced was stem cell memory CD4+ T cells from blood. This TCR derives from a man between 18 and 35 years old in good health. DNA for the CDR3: TGCGCCAGCAGCCCCCAGGGGGTCACTGAAGCTTTCTTT. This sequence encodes CASSPQGVTEAFF.